Included here is one T cell receptor beta chain sequence, with context. Only in-frame clones appear in the TCRdb table, and some are missing; sequencing was by immunoSEQ multiplex PCR. This sample yields 100,000 to 150,000 clones, of which approximately 83% are seen a single time; 25% to 30% belongs to the top ten. The V gene's germline CDR1 is SGHTA and CDR2 FQGNSA. This CDR3 spans 15 amino acids. The V gene lost 3 bases and the J gene lost 0 bases, with 8 bases spanning the gap. This specimen belongs to a study of blood T cell repertoires in COVID-19. Study at large: Italy, Spain and the United States were the sources of the convalescent and acute COVID-19 samples.

The sample consisted of peripheral blood. The chain uses TRBV7-2 and TRBJ2-2, with D possibly TRBD1 on 6 matching bases. The source of this sequence is a woman aged 80 or older with acute or convalescent COVID-19. The CDR3 is CASSFDRTNTGELFF. The CDR3 DNA reads TGTGCCAGCAGCTTTGACAGGACGAACACCGGGGAGCTGTTTTTT.